This TCR beta chain was profiled in a study of beta chain features in type 1 diabetes. Study background: Taken together, all samples contributed more than 90,000,000 examined sorted cells.

The V end lost 3 bases, the J end lost 0 bases, and 14 bases lay between the germline ends. The CDR3 is 16 amino acids. CDR1 is KGHSH and CDR2 is LQKENI in the germline V gene. Study conclusions and caveats: Among all four CD4+ subsets, Type 1 diabetes patients had TCRB CDR3s that were moderately but significantly shorter. Lower insertion and higher deletion counts appeared at VDJ junctions in type 1 diabetes patients.

This clone was recorded a few times. Its antigen is not identified. CD4+ naive, central memory, regulatory and stem cell-like memory cells were sorted via CD45RO/CCR7/CD25/CD127/CD95/CD27. Each population that was sorted was more than 95% pure. Every isolated RNA sample was fully reverse transcribed, so sequencing captured expressed TCRB transcripts. Measured with immunoSEQ multiplex PCR; TCRdb has only the in-frame clones, and not every one. Of about 640,000 clones listed, around 12% are singletons. V is TRBV18 and J is TRBJ2-5, with D possibly being TRBD2 (6 bases). The sequenced sample consisted of naive CD4+ T cells from blood. The receptor comes from a man aged 30-40 years with type 1 diabetes. In nucleotides, the CDR3 is TGTGCCAGCTCACCTGAACGTCGGGGGAACCAAGAGACCCAGTACTTC. Amino acid sequence: CASSPERRGNQETQYF.